This entry lists 25 T cell receptor beta chains sequenced from one sample in a study of T cell changes during pregnancy in multiple sclerosis. Some clones are missing from TCRdb's copy, which holds only in-frame ones; the method was immunoSEQ multiplex PCR. Of under 30,000 clones listed, about 89% are singletons. This specimen consisted of CD8+ T cells from peripheral blood mononuclear cells, obtained after pregnancy. The origin of the receptors is a female donor with multiple sclerosis, enrolled in a pregnancy study.

The chain recombines TRBV27 with TRBJ2-7, with TRBD2 matching over 10 bases. The V segment lost 2 bases and the J segment 4 bases; nucleotides outside the gene matches: 8. The germline V gene has CDR1 MNHEY and CDR2 SMNVEV (reference sequence). This CDR3 is built from 16 residues. CDR3 region: CASSLLSAGGLYEQYF. The CDR3 DNA sequence: TGTGCCAGCAGTTTACTTTCAGCGGGAGGGTTATACGAGCAGTACTTC.

The rearrangement uses TRBV7-2 and TRBJ2-3, with 11 bases aligning to TRBD2. The J segment lost 4 bases and the V segment lost 5 bases, leaving 5 bases of the junction unmatched. The germline V gene encodes CDR1 SGHTA and CDR2 FQGNSA. The CDR3 runs 15 residues. The CDR3 DNA follows: TGTGCCAGCAGCGAGGGACTAGCGGAAGCAGATACGCAGTATTTT. Residues: CASSEGLAEADTQYF.

The gene calls are TRBV25-1 and TRBJ2-7; D may be TRBD1 (6 bases). Germline CDR1 reads MGHDK; CDR2 reads SYGVNS. The CDR3 length is 16 residues. Trimming removed 3 bases at V and 4 bases at J, with 19 bases between. The CDR3 is CASSEIGAGQGYEQYF. The CDR3 DNA reads TGTGCCAGCAGTGAGATTGGTGCAGGGCAGGGGTACGAGCAGTACTTC.

V gene TRBV6-1 combines with J gene TRBJ2-3; possibly TRBD1 for D (6 bases). V lost 4 bases and J 2 bases, leaving 16 bases between the germline ends. CDR1 and CDR2 (germline): MNHNS, SASEGT. The CDR3 is 16 amino acids. CDR3 bases: TGTGCCAGCAGTGGGGGGCAGTATTCTCCCACAGATACGCAGTATTTT. It specifies CASSGGQYSPTDTQYF.

The rearrangement uses TRBV4-3 and TRBJ1-2; 9 bases line up with TRBD1. The germline CDR1 and CDR2 sequences are LGHNA and YSLEER. CDR3 length: 15 amino acids. J lost 2 bases, V lost 3 bases, and 4 bases had no gene match. CDR3 coding DNA: TGCGCCAGCAGCCACCGGGACAGGGACAACTATGGCTACACCTTC. Its translation is CASSHRDRDNYGYTF.

V gene TRBV11-3 combines with J gene TRBJ1-1; possibly TRBD1 for D (5 bases). The V end lost 1 base, the J end lost 2 bases, and 17 bases lay between the germline ends. Germline CDR1 and CDR2: SGHNT and YENEEA. The CDR3 runs to 17 residues. This CDR3 reads CASSLVVQASRNTEAFF. CDR3 in DNA: TGTGCCAGCAGCTTAGTGGTACAGGCTTCGCGTAACACTGAAGCTTTCTTT. The entire variable domain, with the rest obtained from reference TRBV11-3 and TRBJ1-1, is as follows: EAGVVQSPRYKIIEKKQPVAFWCNPISGHNTLYWYLQNLGQGPELLIRYENEEAVDDSQLPKDRFSAERLKGVDSTLKIQPAELGDSAVYLCASSLVVQASRNTEAFFGQGTRLTVV.

The chain uses TRBV5-6 and TRBJ2-6, with a possible D match to TRBD1 (6 bases). Trimming removed 3 bases from V and 0 bases from J, with 13 bases in between. Germline CDR1 is SGHDT and CDR2 is YYEEEE. This CDR3 region has 17 residues. The CDR3 DNA reads as TGTGCCAGCAGCTGGGGAACAGGGCTCTCTGGGGCCAACGTCCTGACTTTC. As protein: CASSWGTGLSGANVLTF.

CDR3 loop: CARGTSGNEQFF. The DNA for the CDR3 is TGTGCCAGGGGGACTAGCGGGAATGAGCAGTTCTTC. This sequence joins TRBV2 and TRBJ2-1; TRBD2 matches at 12 bases. After removal of 9 bases from V and 7 bases from J, the junction contained 1 base not matched to a gene. Germline loops: CDR1 SNHLY, CDR2 FYNNEI. This CDR3 contains 12 residues.

The chain couples TRBV28 to TRBJ1-3; tentative D call: TRBD1 (6 bases). CDR1 is MDHEN, CDR2 SYDVKM, per germline. The CDR3 totals 17 residues. V dropped 5 bases and J dropped 0 bases, with 17 bases sitting between them. CDR3 amino acids: CASSLRTTGYSGNTIYF. The CDR3 coding sequence is TGTGCCAGCAGTCTCAGAACGACAGGCTACTCTGGAAACACCATATATTTT.

The V and J genes are TRBV6-1 and TRBJ2-7; the match to TRBD1 covers 10 bases. V shed 7 bases and J 7 bases; nucleotides not matched to a gene: 13. Germline CDR1 MNHNS, CDR2 SASEGT. The CDR3 extends over 15 amino acids. The DNA for the CDR3 is TGTGCCAGCACTGACTTAGGGACAGGGGAGGGGGAGCAGTACTTC. Its translation is CASTDLGTGEGEQYF.

V and J are TRBV2 and TRBJ2-3, with TRBD2 matching 8 bases. The CDR3 covers 15 residues. Germline lookup yields CDR1 SNHLY and CDR2 FYNNEI. V gave up 6 bases and J gave up 0 bases; unmatched junction bases: 5. In DNA, the CDR3 is TGTGCCAGCAGATTACTAGCGGACAGCACAGATACGCAGTATTTT. It encodes CASRLLADSTDTQYF.

A single count supports this clone. The chain couples TRBV19 to TRBJ2-5; no clear D gene. The V end lost 7 bases, the J end lost 2 bases, and 8 bases lay between the germline ends. Per germline, CDR1 LNHDA and CDR2 SQIVND (reference sequence). The CDR3 runs to 12 residues. The CDR3 region has the DNA TGTGCCAGTATCGGAGATCAAGAGACCCAGTACTTC. Translating gives CASIGDQETQYF.

This chain uses TRBV19 with TRBJ1-1; tentative D call: TRBD1 (6 bases). The CDR3 runs 14 residues. CDR1 is LNHDA and CDR2 is SQIVND in the germline V gene (reference sequence). V was shortened by 4 bases and J by 3 bases, with 12 bases between the two germline ends. The CDR3 sequence is CASSTGQLYTEAFF. For the CDR3, the DNA is TGTGCCAGTAGTACCGGACAGTTATACACTGAAGCTTTCTTT.

This clone is deemed medium-sized. V usage is TRBV7-9 and J usage is TRBJ1-2; 7 bases align to TRBD1. This CDR3 has 12 residues. Germline lookup yields CDR1 SEHNR and CDR2 FQNEAQ (reference sequence). J lost 7 bases, V lost 3 bases, and 2 bases had no gene match. CDR3 sequence reads: CASSFDRVGYTF. The CDR3, as DNA: TGTGCCAGCAGCTTTGACAGGGTTGGCTACACCTTC. Variable domain in full (rest from reference TRBV7-9 and TRBJ1-2): DTGVSQNPRHKITKRGQNVTFRCDPISEHNRLYWYRQTLGQGPEFLTYFQNEAQLEKSRLLSDRFSAERPKGSFSTLEIQRTEQGDSAMYLCASSFDRVGYTFGSGTRLTVV.

V gene TRBV5-6 combines with J gene TRBJ2-5; D unclear. The V and J ends lost 0 bases and 3 bases respectively, with 9 bases between them. CDR3 length: 14 amino acids. Germline CDR1 is SGHDT and CDR2 is YYEEEE. Written as DNA, the CDR3 is TGTGCCAGCAGCTTGGCCGCTAGTAAAGAGACCCAGTACTTC. Translated, it gives CASSLAASKETQYF.

This chain uses TRBV9 with TRBJ2-1; 8 nucleotides align to TRBD1. With 3 bases clipped from V and 5 bases from J, the junction kept 4 bases outside the gene matches. The CDR3 sequence is 14 residues long. CDR1 SGDLS and CDR2 YYNGEE come from the germline V gene. In DNA form, the CDR3 reads TGTGCCAGCAGCGCGGGACAGGCTCACAATGAGCAGTTCTTC. Translation: CASSAGQAHNEQFF. Full variable domain (outside the CDR3, taken from reference TRBV9 and TRBJ2-1): DSGVTQTPKHLITATGQRVTLRCSPRSGDLSVYWYQQSLDQGLQFLIQYYNGEERAKGNILERFSAQQFPDLHSELNLSSLELGDSALYFCASSAGQAHNEQFFGPGTRLTVL.

The genes are TRBV13 and TRBJ2-7, with 10 bases matching TRBD2. Germline V lookup: CDR1 PRHDT, CDR2 FYEKMQ (reference sequence). The CDR3 extends over 15 amino acids. Trimming took 2 bases from V and 6 from J; bases not matched to a gene: 7. For the CDR3, the DNA is TGTGCCAGCAGCTTATGGACTAGCGGTAAGCGCGAGCAGTACTTC. It encodes CASSLWTSGKREQYF.

This chain uses TRBV7-3 with TRBJ2-1, with D tentatively TRBD1 (5 bases). Germline assignment: CDR1 SGHTA and CDR2 FQGTGA. Trimming cost V 2 bases and J 6 bases, with 5 bases left between them. The CDR3 sequence is 12 residues long. The CDR3 region is CASSLGANEQFF. DNA of the CDR3: TGTGCCAGCAGCTTAGGGGCCAATGAGCAGTTCTTC.

V and J are TRBV19 and TRBJ2-5; 12 bases match TRBD2. Germline loops: CDR1 LNHDA, CDR2 SQIVND (reference sequence). J gave up 4 bases and V 6 bases, and 6 bases lay outside the gene matches. The CDR3 extends over 15 amino acids. The CDR3, as DNA: TGTGCCAGTAGCACGCTAGCGGGAGGGGTAGAGACCCAGTACTTC. Residues: CASSTLAGGVETQYF.

The chain has TRBV6-1 and TRBJ2-1, with unresolved D. Deletions cut 4 bases from V and 5 bases from J, with 9 bases between. The V gene's germline CDR1 is MNHNS and CDR2 SASEGT. The CDR3 loop spans 13 amino acids. CDR3 sequence (DNA): TGTGCCAGCAGTGTACAGACCCACAATGAGCAGTTCTTC. This encodes CASSVQTHNEQFF.

V gene TRBV29-1 combines with J gene TRBJ2-7; 7 bases match TRBD2. V dropped 1 base and J dropped 7; count of bases not matched to a gene: 19. CDR1 and CDR2 (germline): SQVTM, ANQGSEA. The CDR3 loop spans 17 amino acids. CDR3 region: CSVEGDSHGREVREQYF. The CDR3 coding sequence is TGCAGCGTTGAAGGTGACAGCCACGGACGGGAGGTCCGGGAGCAGTACTTC.

This sequence joins TRBV30 and TRBJ2-3, with 7 nucleotides matching TRBD1. Trimming took 5 bases from V and 5 from J; bases not matched to a gene: 7. This CDR3 contains 13 residues. The V gene's germline CDR1 is GTSNPN and CDR2 SVGIG (reference sequence). The CDR3 DNA reads as TGTGCCTGGGAACAGGGGCCGGAAGATACGCAGTATTTT. It specifies CAWEQGPEDTQYF.

The chain combines TRBV27 with TRBJ1-3; D is ambiguous. The CDR3 consists of 15 residues. In germline, CDR1 is MNHEY, CDR2 SMNVEV (reference sequence). V shed 7 bases and J shed 4 bases, with 17 bases lying between them. CDR3 nucleotide sequence: TGTGCCAGCACCCTCACGGAGAATTCCGGAAACACCATATATTTT. Translation gives CASTLTENSGNTIYF.

This chain links TRBV19 with TRBJ1-5; 9 bases are shared with TRBD1. Germline V gives CDR1 LNHDA, CDR2 SQIVND (reference sequence). The CDR3 has 15 amino acids. J gave up 7 bases and V 5 bases, and 9 bases lay outside the gene matches. The DNA of the CDR3 is TGTGCCAGTAGTGTAACACAGGGGGCAGGGCAGCCCCAGCATTTT. It codes for CASSVTQGAGQPQHF.

The V and J genes are TRBV5-1 and TRBJ2-2; D remains unclear. The CDR3 sequence is 13 residues long. Germline lookup yields CDR1 SGHRS and CDR2 YFSETQ. V gave up 4 bases and J gave up 5 bases, with 9 bases separating them. This chain's CDR3 is CASSPSGTGELFF. The CDR3, as DNA: TGCGCCAGCAGCCCTAGTGGGACCGGGGAGCTGTTTTTT.